This T cell receptor beta chain was recorded in a study of blood T cell repertoires in COVID-19. Overall study: Sites across the United States, Italy and Spain contributed samples from acute and convalescent COVID-19. T cells, B-cell-depleted T cells, or PBMCs provided the cDNA or gDNA that served as material.

The table came from immunoSEQ multiplex PCR; TCRdb's copy has only in-frame clones and leaves some out. The sample shows 200,000 to 300,000 clones, approximately 85% of them seen only once. The receptor comes from a human donor in a cohort sampled during active COVID-19. The sequenced sample was peripheral blood.

CDR3 DNA: TGTGCCAGTAGTATCCAACCTAGGTATGGCTACACCTTC. Its protein is CASSIQPRYGYTF. V is TRBV19 and J is TRBJ1-2; D not resolved. CDR3 length equals 13 residues. Germline CDR1 and CDR2: LNHDA and SQIVND (reference sequence). Trimming removed 3 bases from V and 5 bases from J, with 10 bases in between.